The present TCR beta chain was sequenced within a study of PD-L1 blockade in urothelial cancer. Here immunoSEQ multiplex PCR was the method, and the copy in TCRdb shows in-frame clones only, minus some. This sample has over 45,000 clones, with around 83% found just once. Germline CDR1 and CDR2: SGHAT and FQNNGV. The CDR3 loop spans 14 amino acids. Trimming shortened V by 0 bases and J by 10 bases, and 10 bases separated the two germline ends. This chain uses TRBV11-2 with TRBJ1-6; the D gene is possibly TRBD1 (6 bases). This sequence originates from a middle-aged man with urothelial cancer. Sequenced material: PBMCs, taken around atezolizumab (anti-PD-L1) treatment. In DNA, the CDR3 is TGTGCCAGCAGCTTAGACTCTGGGGGCTCACCCCTCCACTTT. It is translated as CASSLDSGGSPLHF.